This T cell receptor beta chain was sequenced for a study of shared clonotypes between healthy human individuals. Study-level background: Researchers assigned three CD4 naive, three CD4 memory, two CD8 naive and one CD8 memory plate to each donor.

Some clones are missing from TCRdb's copy, which holds only in-frame ones; the method was immunoSEQ multiplex PCR. This table holds about 2.4 million clones, 90% to 95% found once. This clone appeared once. CDR1 and CDR2 (germline): SEHNR, FQNEAQ (reference sequence). There are 14 residues in the CDR3. The V end was cut by 5 bases, the J end by 4 bases, with 14 bases between. This receptor was obtained from a man aged 18 to 29 in good health. Some clones in this sample may be carry-over from other donors' samples. The V gene is TRBV7-9, the J gene TRBJ2-5; tentatively, D is TRBD2 (5 bases). Source material: naive CD4+ T cells from PBMCs. Subset of the sample: CD45RA+ positively selected. DNA for the CDR3: TGTGCCAGCAGCACTCGGACTGAAACAGAGACCCAGTACTTC. Its protein product is CASSTRTETETQYF.